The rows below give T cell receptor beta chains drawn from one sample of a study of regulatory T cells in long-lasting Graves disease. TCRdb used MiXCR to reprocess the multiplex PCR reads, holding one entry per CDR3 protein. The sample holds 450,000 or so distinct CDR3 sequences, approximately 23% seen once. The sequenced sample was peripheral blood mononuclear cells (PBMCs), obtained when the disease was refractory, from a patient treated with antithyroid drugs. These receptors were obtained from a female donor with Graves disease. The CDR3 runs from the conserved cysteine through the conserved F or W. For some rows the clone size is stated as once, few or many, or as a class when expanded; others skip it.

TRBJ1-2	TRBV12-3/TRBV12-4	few	CASTFDRGYGYTF
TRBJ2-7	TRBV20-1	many	CSARDLAGSTNEQYF
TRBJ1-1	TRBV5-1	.	CASSLLNEQSEAFF
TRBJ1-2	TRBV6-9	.	CASSSGRGISYGYTF
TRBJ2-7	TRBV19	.	CASSIGGNGYEQYF
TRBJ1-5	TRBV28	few	CATQIRGVYSNQPQHF
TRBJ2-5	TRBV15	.	CATSREREETQYF
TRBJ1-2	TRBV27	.	CASRRKQGIPNYGYTF
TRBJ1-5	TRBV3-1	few	CASSQDSFNQPQHF
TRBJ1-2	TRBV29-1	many	CSVFGTARHGYTF
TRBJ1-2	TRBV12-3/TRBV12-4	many	CASSPNRGSGGYTF
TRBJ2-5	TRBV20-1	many	CSAAVTSDTQYF
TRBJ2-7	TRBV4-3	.	CASSQGVTDQYF